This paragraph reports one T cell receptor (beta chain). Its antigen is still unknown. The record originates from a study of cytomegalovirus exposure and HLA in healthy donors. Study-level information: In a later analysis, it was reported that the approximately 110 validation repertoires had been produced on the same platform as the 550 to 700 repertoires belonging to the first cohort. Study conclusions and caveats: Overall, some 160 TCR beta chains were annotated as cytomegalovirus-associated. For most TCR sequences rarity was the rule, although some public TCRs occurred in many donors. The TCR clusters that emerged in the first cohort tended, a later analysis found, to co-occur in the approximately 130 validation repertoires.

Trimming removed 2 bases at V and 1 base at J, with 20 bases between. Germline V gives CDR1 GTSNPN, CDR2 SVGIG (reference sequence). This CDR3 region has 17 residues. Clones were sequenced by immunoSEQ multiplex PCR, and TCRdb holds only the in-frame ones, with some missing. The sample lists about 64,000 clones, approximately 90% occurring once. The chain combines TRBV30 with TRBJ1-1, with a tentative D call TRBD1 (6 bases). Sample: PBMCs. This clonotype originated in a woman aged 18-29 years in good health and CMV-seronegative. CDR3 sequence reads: CAWSRWGGRGENTEAFF. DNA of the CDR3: TGTGCCTGGAGTAGGTGGGGGGGGCGAGGTGAGAACACTGAAGCTTTCTTT.